The source of this T cell receptor (beta chain) is a study of T cells in Graves' hyperthyroidism and ophthalmopathy. This clonotype was observed a handful of times. The antigen is unknown. Study-level results: Ophthalmopathy was predicted by the model a median of 6.5 months ahead of onset.

Germline loops: CDR1 MNHNS, CDR2 SASEGT. The CDR3 totals 12 residues. V was clipped by 2 bases and J by 5 bases, with 6 bases between them. Amplified TCR beta CDR3 regions came from RNA transcripts. HTBI primers drove first-round RT-PCR of the TCR CDR3. TCRdb re-called the multiplex PCR reads through MiXCR, storing one row per CDR3 protein. The table includes 300,000 to 500,000 distinct CDR3 sequences, 11% to 15% detected once. The chain couples TRBV6-1 to TRBJ1-1; D unresolved. The receptor was isolated from a man in his fifties or sixties with Graves' ophthalmopathy. Sequenced: blood. For the CDR3, the DNA is TGTGCCAGCAGTGAAACCAGTACTGAAGCTTTCTTT. Its protein product is CASSETSTEAFF.